These 27 T cell receptor beta chains share one sample of origin, sequenced in a study of blood T cell repertoires in COVID-19. TCRdb's table, derived via immunoSEQ multiplex PCR, lists solely in-frame clones and lacks some. Altogether 110,000 to 150,000 clones are present, approximately 86% being singletons, with the ten largest covering over 1.5%. Material: peripheral blood. These receptors came from a man between 65 and 79 years old with acute or convalescent COVID-19.

The chain links TRBV7-8 to TRBJ1-1; tentatively, D is TRBD1 (6 bases). With 5 bases removed from V and 0 bases from J, the gap between germline ends came to 10 bases. Looked up from germline, CDR1 is SGHVS and CDR2 is FQNEAQ. This CDR3 is built from 14 residues. CDR3: CASSMDSLNTEAFF. The CDR3 nucleotides read TGTGCCAGCAGCATGGACAGCCTGAACACTGAAGCTTTCTTT.

The chain is built from TRBV2 and TRBJ2-3; 8 bases agree with TRBD1. V was clipped by 1 base and J by 4 bases; unmatched bases: 7. The length of the CDR3 is 16 residues. From germline, CDR1 is SNHLY and CDR2 FYNNEI. CDR3 sequence: CASSEVDGQGADTQYF. CDR3 nucleotides: TGTGCCAGCAGTGAAGTGGATGGACAGGGTGCAGATACGCAGTATTTT. The complete variable domain, with remaining parts taken from reference TRBV2 and TRBJ2-3, reads EPEVTQTPSHQVTQMGQEVILRCVPISNHLYFYWYRQILGQKVEFLVSFYNNEISEKSEIFDDQFSVERPDGSNFTLKIRSTKLEDSAMYFCASSEVDGQGADTQYFGPGTRLTVL.

V usage is TRBV5-1 and J usage is TRBJ1-1, with D maybe TRBD1 (5 bases). Trimming shortened V by 3 bases and J by 6 bases, and 15 bases separated the two germline ends. CDR1 is SGHRS and CDR2 is YFSETQ in the germline V gene. This CDR3 region has 14 residues. The CDR3 loop reads CASSSGTYVSEAFF. CDR3 bases: TGCGCCAGCAGCTCAGGGACTTACGTTTCTGAAGCTTTCTTT.

This clone appeared a few times. V usage is TRBV19 and J usage is TRBJ2-2, with D possibly being TRBD2 (5 bases). Germline loops: CDR1 LNHDA, CDR2 SQIVND (reference sequence). The CDR3 contains 14 residues. The V end lost 4 bases, the J end lost 8 bases, and 14 bases lay between the germline ends. This chain's CDR3 is CASSSGRRGGELFF. For the CDR3, the DNA is TGTGCCAGTAGTAGTGGTAGAAGAGGGGGGGAGCTGTTTTTT.

The rearrangement links TRBV2 to TRBJ1-1; D gene ambiguous. CDR3 length: 16 amino acids. Germline lookup yields CDR1 SNHLY and CDR2 FYNNEI. V shed 6 bases and J shed 5 bases, with 22 bases lying between them. The CDR3 loop is CASSAFGEGPLTEAFF. The CDR3 DNA reads TGTGCCAGCAGCGCGTTCGGGGAGGGCCCTCTGACTGAAGCTTTCTTT. The complete variable domain, with remaining parts taken from reference TRBV2 and TRBJ1-1, reads EPEVTQTPSHQVTQMGQEVILRCVPISNHLYFYWYRQILGQKVEFLVSFYNNEISEKSEIFDDQFSVERPDGSNFTLKIRSTKLEDSAMYFCASSAFGEGPLTEAFFGQGTRLTVV.

The rearrangement joins TRBV5-1 to TRBJ2-1; 10 positions agree with TRBD2. CDR3 length equals 16 residues. Germline assignment: CDR1 SGHRS and CDR2 YFSETQ. The junction had 4 bases not matched to a gene; V was cut back by 4 bases and J by 0 bases. CDR3 region: CASSPSSGGSYNEQFF. The DNA of the CDR3 is TGCGCCAGCAGCCCGTCTAGCGGGGGCTCCTACAATGAGCAGTTCTTC.

The V call is TRBV29-1, the J call TRBJ2-7; D is unresolved. The CDR3 has 11 amino acids. Germline CDR1 and CDR2: SQVTM and ANQGSEA. Trimming removed 4 bases from V and 3 bases from J, with 7 bases in between. This CDR3 is CSVVHSYEQYF. In nucleotides, the CDR3 is TGCAGCGTTGTACACAGCTACGAGCAGTACTTC.

The chain joins TRBV20-1 to TRBJ2-3; 9 bases are shared with TRBD2. The CDR3 covers 14 residues. V trimming: 3 bases; J trimming: 4 bases; junction bases outside the gene matches: 5. The germline gives CDR1 DFQATT, CDR2 SNEGSKA (reference sequence). CDR3 region: CSASLSGGSDTQYF. The DNA for the CDR3 is TGCAGTGCTAGTCTTAGCGGGGGCTCAGATACGCAGTATTTT.

The chain combines TRBV15 with TRBJ2-2; 7 bases map to TRBD2. The germline gives CDR1 LNHNV, CDR2 YYDKDF (reference sequence). This CDR3 contains 16 residues. With V trimmed by 5 bases and J by 6 bases, 12 bases remained unmatched. The CDR3 loop is CATSEYSGAGAGELFF. CDR3 bases: TGTGCCACCAGCGAGTACAGCGGGGCTGGGGCCGGGGAGCTGTTTTTT.

As DNA, the CDR3 is TGTGCCAGCACCGCCGGGACTAGCGGGAGTTCCTCCTACAATGAGCAGTTCTTC. Translated, it gives CASTAGTSGSSSYNEQFF. V and J are TRBV28 and TRBJ2-1; 14 bases map to TRBD2. The V gene's germline CDR1 is MDHEN and CDR2 SYDVKM. CDR3 length: 18 amino acids. The ends lost 7 bases at V and 0 bases at J; junction bases unmatched: 8. The complete variable domain, with remaining parts taken from reference TRBV28 and TRBJ2-1, reads DVKVTQSSRYLVKRTGEKVFLECVQDMDHENMFWYRQDPGLGLRLIYFSYDVKMKEKGDIPEGYSVSREKKERFSLILESASTNQTSMYLCASTAGTSGSSSYNEQFFGPGTRLTVL.

The chain links TRBV7-2 to TRBJ2-5, with 8 bases fitting TRBD1. Germline CDR1 and CDR2: SGHTA and FQGNSA. The CDR3 has 16 residues. J gave up 4 bases and V 5 bases, and 12 bases lay outside the gene matches. The CDR3 loop reads CASSRPGTGSRETQYF. The DNA of the CDR3 is TGTGCCAGCAGCCGCCCCGGGACAGGCTCTCGAGAGACCCAGTACTTC.

This chain links TRBV30 with TRBJ2-3; D possibly corresponds to TRBD2 (6 bases). The germline V gene has CDR1 GTSNPN and CDR2 SVGIG (reference sequence). V lost 0 bases, J lost 9 bases, and 7 bases lay in between. CDR3 size: 11 residues. The CDR3 DNA reads as TGTGCCTGGAGTGTGGAGGGGACGCAGTATTTT. This codes for CAWSVEGTQYF.

The J gene is TRBJ2-1, the V gene TRBV6-6; D unresolved. This CDR3 is 13 amino acids long. Germline V CDR1 and CDR2: MNHNY, SVGAGI (reference sequence). V was clipped by 5 bases and J by 2 bases, with 7 bases between them. The CDR3 region is CASSSPAYNEQFF. CDR3 nucleotide sequence: TGTGCCAGCAGTAGCCCCGCCTACAATGAGCAGTTCTTC.

The V gene is TRBV11-2, the J gene TRBJ2-7; 7 nucleotides align to TRBD2. The CDR3 runs to 16 residues. V dropped 3 bases and J dropped 3; count of bases not matched to a gene: 11. CDR1 and CDR2 from the germline V gene are SGHAT and FQNNGV. For the CDR3, the DNA is TGTGCCAGCAGCTTTAGTACGGCTAGCGGATACTACGAGCAGTACTTC. Translation gives CASSFSTASGYYEQYF. The full variable domain, in which reference TRBV11-2 and TRBJ2-7 provide the parts outside the CDR3, is EAGVAQSPRYKIIEKRQSVAFWCNPISGHATLYWYQQILGQGPKLLIQFQNNGVVDDSQLPKDRFSAERLKGVDSTLKIQPAKLEDSAVYLCASSFSTASGYYEQYFGPGTRLTVT.

The DNA of the CDR3 is TGTGCCAGCAGCTCAAGACTAGCGGGAGGGATCTACGAGCAGTACTTC. It codes for CASSSRLAGGIYEQYF. The rearrangement uses TRBV7-2 and TRBJ2-7; 14 nucleotides align to TRBD2. J gave up 3 bases and V 4 bases, and 5 bases lay outside the gene matches. The CDR3 has 16 residues. Germline V CDR1 and CDR2: SGHTA, FQGNSA.

The chain links TRBV5-4 to TRBJ2-2; D may be TRBD1 (6 bases). The CDR3 has 16 residues. V was cut by 2 bases and J by 0 bases, with 11 bases left in between. CDR1 and CDR2 (germline): SGHNT, YYREEE (reference sequence). The CDR3 loop is CASSLQGPPNTGELFF. For the CDR3, the DNA is TGTGCCAGCAGCTTACAGGGACCTCCGAACACCGGGGAGCTGTTTTTT. The variable domain in full, with the rest retrieved from reference TRBV5-4 and TRBJ2-2, is ETGVTQSPTHLIKTRGQQVTLRCSSQSGHNTVSWYQQALGQGPQFIFQYYREEENGRGNFPPRFSGLQFPNYSSELNVNALELDDSALYLCASSLQGPPNTGELFFGEGSRLTVL.

This sequence joins TRBV6-5 and TRBJ2-5; the D gene is possibly TRBD1 (6 bases). Germline-derived CDR1 and CDR2 are MNHEY and SVGAGI. V was trimmed by 6 bases and J by 6 bases, leaving 14 bases between them. The CDR3 loop spans 13 amino acids. The CDR3 DNA is TGTGCCAGCAGAACAACAGGGTCCCAGACCCAGTACTTC. Translating gives CASRTTGSQTQYF.

This clone has only one observation. The rearrangement joins TRBV25-1 to TRBJ2-3; D is ambiguous. The CDR3 covers 13 residues. Trimming stripped 2 bases from V and 3 bases from J, with 6 bases between. CDR1 is MGHDK, CDR2 SYGVNS, per germline. CDR3 coding DNA: TGTGCCAGCAGTGAACCTCTGACAGATACGCAGTATTTT. Protein product: CASSEPLTDTQYF.

V gene TRBV4-1 combines with J gene TRBJ1-5; D gene ambiguous. V was clipped by 3 bases and J by 3 bases, with 15 bases between them. This CDR3 spans 16 amino acids. Germline-derived CDR1 and CDR2 are MGHRA and YSYEKL. The CDR3 DNA reads TGCGCCAGCAGCCAGCGTCCGGACGGGATCAATCAGCCCCAGCATTTT. This translates into CASSQRPDGINQPQHF.

This sequence joins TRBV24-1 and TRBJ1-5; 9 positions agree with TRBD1. Per the germline V gene, CDR1 is KGHDR and CDR2 is SFDVKD. The junction had 3 bases not matched to a gene; V was cut back by 3 bases and J by 1 base. This CDR3 spans 16 amino acids. The CDR3 DNA follows: TGTGCCACCAGTGATGCGGACAGGGGAAGCAATCAGCCCCAGCATTTT. Protein sequence: CATSDADRGSNQPQHF.

The J gene is TRBJ1-6, the V gene TRBV7-9; D gene uncertain. Germline V lookup: CDR1 SEHNR, CDR2 FQNEAQ (reference sequence). The CDR3 is 16 amino acids. V was pared by 5 bases and J by 8 bases, with 19 bases between. The CDR3 DNA reads TGTGCCAGCAGCCGACCCGCGGAGGCGTTGTATTCACCCCTCCACTTT. Encoded protein: CASSRPAEALYSPLHF.

The V gene is TRBV7-2, the J gene TRBJ2-1, with TRBD2 identical over 7 bases. The CDR3 is 17 residues long. Trimming cost V 5 bases and J 8 bases; bases outside gene matches: 18. Germline CDR1 is SGHTA and CDR2 is FQGNSA. The CDR3 DNA is TGTGCCAGCAGCCTACCCCCTAGCGGCTCCATGCGGGATGAGCAGTTCTTC. Residues: CASSLPPSGSMRDEQFF. The full variable domain, in which reference TRBV7-2 and TRBJ2-1 provide the parts outside the CDR3, is GAGVSQSPSNKVTEKGKDVELRCDPISGHTALYWYRQSLGQGLEFLIYFQGNSAPDKSGLPSDRFSAERTGGSVSTLTIQRTQQEDSAVYLCASSLPPSGSMRDEQFFGPGTRLTVL.

V is TRBV27 and J is TRBJ1-1; unclear D gene. The CDR3 length is 15 residues. Per germline, CDR1 MNHEY and CDR2 SMNVEV (reference sequence). V dropped 7 bases and J dropped 1 base, with 16 bases sitting between them. CDR3 loop: CASTRGGIRNTEAFF. The CDR3 DNA sequence: TGTGCCAGCACTAGAGGAGGGATTAGGAACACTGAAGCTTTCTTT.

This rearrangement joins TRBV5-8 to TRBJ1-5; D perhaps matches TRBD1 (5 bases). The CDR3 totals 15 residues. Trimming removed 1 base from V and 0 bases from J, with 8 bases in between. Germline V CDR1 and CDR2: SGHTS, YDEGEE. The CDR3 is CASSLWGFSNQPQHF. DNA of the CDR3: TGTGCCAGCAGCTTGTGGGGCTTTAGCAATCAGCCCCAGCATTTT.

The rearrangement joins TRBV6-5 to TRBJ1-1; 7 nucleotides align to TRBD1. The junction had 7 bases not matched to a gene; V was cut back by 5 bases and J by 7 bases. The CDR3 loop spans 13 amino acids. Germline-derived CDR1 and CDR2 are MNHEY and SVGAGI. The CDR3 sequence is CASSMGGQHEAFF. The CDR3 coding sequence is TGTGCCAGCAGTATGGGGGGACAGCATGAAGCTTTCTTT.

A few counts support this clone. The rearrangement uses TRBV19 and TRBJ1-1; 8 nucleotides agree with TRBD1. V dropped 6 bases and J dropped 1; count of bases not matched to a gene: 4. Germline assignment: CDR1 LNHDA and CDR2 SQIVND (reference sequence). This CDR3 has 14 amino acids. The DNA of the CDR3 is TGTGCCAGTAGAGGGACAGGCTCGAACACTGAAGCTTTCTTT. It translates to CASRGTGSNTEAFF.

The V and J genes are TRBV29-1 and TRBJ2-2; 9 bases are a match to TRBD1. Trimming cost V 4 bases and J 3 bases; bases outside gene matches: 0. Germline CDR1 is SQVTM and CDR2 is ANQGSEA. The CDR3 has 13 residues. The CDR3 sequence is CSVGQGDTGELFF. The CDR3 DNA sequence: TGCAGCGTTGGACAGGGGGACACCGGGGAGCTGTTTTTT.